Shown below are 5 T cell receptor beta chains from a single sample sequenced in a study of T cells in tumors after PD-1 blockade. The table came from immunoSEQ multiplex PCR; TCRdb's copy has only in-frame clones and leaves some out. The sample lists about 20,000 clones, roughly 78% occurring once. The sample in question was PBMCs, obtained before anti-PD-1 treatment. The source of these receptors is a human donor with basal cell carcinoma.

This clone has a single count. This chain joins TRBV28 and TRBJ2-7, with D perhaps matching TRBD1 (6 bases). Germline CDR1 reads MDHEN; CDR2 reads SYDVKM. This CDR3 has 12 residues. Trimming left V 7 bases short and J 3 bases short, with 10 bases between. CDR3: CASTRGDYEQYF. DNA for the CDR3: TGTGCCAGCACCAGGGGCGACTACGAGCAGTACTTC.

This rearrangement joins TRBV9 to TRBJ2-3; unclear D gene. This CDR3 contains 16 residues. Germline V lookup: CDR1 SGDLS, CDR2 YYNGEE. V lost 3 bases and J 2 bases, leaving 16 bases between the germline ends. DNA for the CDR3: TGTGCCAGCAGCGCCGTTGCATCCCCACACACAGATACGCAGTATTTT. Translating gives CASSAVASPHTDTQYF. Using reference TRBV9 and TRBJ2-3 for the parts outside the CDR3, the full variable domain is DSGVTQTPKHLITATGQRVTLRCSPRSGDLSVYWYQQSLDQGLQFLIQYYNGEERAKGNILERFSAQQFPDLHSELNLSSLELGDSALYFCASSAVASPHTDTQYFGPGTRLTVL.

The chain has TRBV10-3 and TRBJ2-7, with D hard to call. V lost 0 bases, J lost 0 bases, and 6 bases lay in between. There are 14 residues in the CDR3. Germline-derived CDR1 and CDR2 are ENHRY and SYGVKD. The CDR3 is CAISESESSYEQYF. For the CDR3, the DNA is TGTGCCATCAGTGAGTCCGAGAGCTCCTACGAGCAGTACTTC.

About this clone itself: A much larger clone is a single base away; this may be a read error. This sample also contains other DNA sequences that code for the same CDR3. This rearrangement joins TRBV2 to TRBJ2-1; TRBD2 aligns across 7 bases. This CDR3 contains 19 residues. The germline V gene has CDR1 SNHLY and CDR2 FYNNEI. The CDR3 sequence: CACSYGWAGEGSSYNEQFF. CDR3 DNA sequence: TGTGCCTGCAGTTATGGGTGGGCGGGGGAGGGGAGCTCCTACAATGAGCAGTTCTTC.

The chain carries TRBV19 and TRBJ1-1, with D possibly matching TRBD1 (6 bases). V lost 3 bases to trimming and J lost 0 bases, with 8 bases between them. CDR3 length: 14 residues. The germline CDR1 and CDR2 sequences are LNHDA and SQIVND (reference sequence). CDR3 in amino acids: CASSINRVNTEAFF. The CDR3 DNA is TGTGCCAGTAGTATTAACAGGGTGAACACTGAAGCTTTCTTT.